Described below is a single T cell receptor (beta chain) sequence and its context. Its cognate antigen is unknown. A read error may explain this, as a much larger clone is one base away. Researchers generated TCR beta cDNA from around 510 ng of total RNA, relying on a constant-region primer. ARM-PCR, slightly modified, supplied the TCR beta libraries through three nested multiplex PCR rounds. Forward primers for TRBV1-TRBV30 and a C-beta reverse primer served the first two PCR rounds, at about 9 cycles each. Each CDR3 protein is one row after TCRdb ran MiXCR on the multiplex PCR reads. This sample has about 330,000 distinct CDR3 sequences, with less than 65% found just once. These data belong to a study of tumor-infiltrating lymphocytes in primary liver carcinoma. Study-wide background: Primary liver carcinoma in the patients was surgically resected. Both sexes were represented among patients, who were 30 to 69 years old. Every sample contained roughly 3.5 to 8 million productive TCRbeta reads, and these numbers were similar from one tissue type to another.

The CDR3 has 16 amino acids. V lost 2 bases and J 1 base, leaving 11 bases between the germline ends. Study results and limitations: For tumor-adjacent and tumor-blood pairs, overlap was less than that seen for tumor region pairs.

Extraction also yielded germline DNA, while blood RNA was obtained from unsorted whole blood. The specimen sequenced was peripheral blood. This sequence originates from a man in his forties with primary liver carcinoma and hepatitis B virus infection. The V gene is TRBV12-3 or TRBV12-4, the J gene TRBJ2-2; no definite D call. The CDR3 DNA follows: TGTGCCAGCAGTTTAAATGGAACCGTGAACACCGGGGAGCTGTTTTTT. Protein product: CASSLNGTVNTGELFF.